These 31 T cell receptor beta chains share one sample of origin, sequenced in a study of human T cells and chemical hapten exposure. The sample's time point: pre-sensitization, week 0. Regarding treatment: therapeutic diphenylcyclopropenone sensitization with weekly scalp DPC. TCRdb re-called the RACE reads with MiXCR, one entry per CDR3 protein. The table includes a few hundred thousand distinct CDR3 sequences, roughly 8.9% detected once. The sample consisted of whole blood, taken in connection with sensitization to the hapten diphenylcyclopropenone (DPC). Receptor source: a middle-aged woman with alopecia areata. Some clones in this sample may be carry-over from other donors' samples.

Many counts were recorded for this clonotype. The J gene is TRBJ2-3, the V gene TRBV27, with 11 bases identical to TRBD2. Germline values: CDR1 MNHEY, CDR2 SMNVEV (reference sequence). The CDR3 sequence is 17 residues long. V lost 2 bases and J lost 4; bases outside the gene matches: 8. The CDR3 region is CASSLLTSGRGSDTQYF. Written as DNA, the CDR3 is TGTGCCAGCAGTTTACTCACTAGCGGGAGAGGATCAGATACGCAGTATTTT.

This chain joins TRBV6-6 and TRBJ2-5, with D perhaps TRBD2 (6 bases). The length of the CDR3 is 14 residues. Germline CDR1 MNHNY, CDR2 SVGAGI (reference sequence). V was shortened by 6 bases and J by 5 bases, with 16 bases between the two germline ends. CDR3 sequence (DNA): TGTGCCAGCAGGATGCCCGGGAGCAGGGAGACCCAGTACTTC. Translating gives CASRMPGSRETQYF.

The chain is built from TRBV5-1 and TRBJ2-1, with 12 bases aligning to TRBD2. Germline loops: CDR1 SGHRS, CDR2 YFSETQ. The CDR3 runs 16 residues. J gave up 8 bases and V 2 bases, and 8 bases lay outside the gene matches. In nucleotides, the CDR3 is TGCGCCAGCAGCTTAAGAACTAGCGGGAGGAAGGATGAGCAGTTCTTC. It encodes CASSLRTSGRKDEQFF.

This clonotype was observed at least ten times. V gene TRBV5-1 combines with J gene TRBJ2-7, with 9 bases matching TRBD1. This CDR3 has 17 amino acids. Trimming cost V 4 bases and J 1 base; bases outside gene matches: 12. The germline CDR1 and CDR2 sequences are SGHRS and YFSETQ. The CDR3 bases are TGCGCCAGCAGCCAACCGGGACAGGGCCAGTGGTCCTACGAGCAGTACTTC. Translating it yields CASSQPGQGQWSYEQYF.

V is TRBV27 and J is TRBJ1-2; D is ambiguous. The V end was cut by 6 bases, the J end by 8 bases, with 16 bases between. This CDR3 region has 13 residues. Germline loops: CDR1 MNHEY, CDR2 SMNVEV (reference sequence). DNA of the CDR3: TGTGCCAGCAGGCCCGTGGCAGTCGGAGGCTACACCTTC. It translates to CASRPVAVGGYTF.

The gene calls are TRBV20-1 and TRBJ2-5; D assignment may be TRBD1 or TRBD2 (5 bases each). The CDR3 is 13 residues long. V was cut by 6 bases and J by 4 bases, with 15 bases left in between. CDR1 is DFQATT and CDR2 is SNEGSKA in the germline V gene (reference sequence). CDR3 in amino acids: CSAIDLGVETQYF. The CDR3 DNA follows: TGCAGTGCGATAGACTTGGGGGTAGAGACCCAGTACTTC.

This clonotype was seen at least ten times. This chain connects TRBV6-2 or TRBV6-3 to TRBJ2-1, with D uncertain. V gave up 6 bases and J gave up 2 bases, with 8 bases separating them. Germline assignment: CDR1 MNHEY and CDR2 SVGEGT. The CDR3 spans 13 residues. In DNA, the CDR3 is TGTGCCAGCAGCCGTCCTACCTACAATGAGCAGTTCTTC. It is translated as CASSRPTYNEQFF.

The table lists this clonotype with a few counts. The chain employs TRBV29-1 and TRBJ2-2; TRBD1 or TRBD2 may be the D gene (5 bases each). CDR1 is SQVTM, CDR2 ANQGSEA, per germline. V lost 6 bases, J lost 5 bases, and 13 bases lay in between. This CDR3 has 13 residues. DNA of the CDR3: TGCAGCGTAGAGGGGCACCGAACCGGGGAGCTGTTTTTT. Protein sequence: CSVEGHRTGELFF.

The chain is built from TRBV12-3 or TRBV12-4 and TRBJ2-7; TRBD1 matches 10 bases. CDR3 size: 15 residues. V was clipped by 6 bases and J by 5 bases; unmatched bases: 10. CDR3 bases: TGTGCCAGCAGCCGCGGACAGGGGGGAACCAACGAGCAGTACTTC. This sequence encodes CASSRGQGGTNEQYF.

The rearrangement links TRBV12-3 or TRBV12-4 to TRBJ1-2; D uncertain. Deletions cut 3 bases from V and 1 base from J, with 18 bases between. This CDR3 spans 17 amino acids. This CDR3 reads CASSLMAGPQLNYGYTF. CDR3 in DNA: TGTGCCAGCAGTTTGATGGCAGGTCCTCAGCTTAACTATGGCTACACCTTC.

V usage is TRBV7-8 and J usage is TRBJ2-2; 8 nucleotides line up with TRBD2. The junction had 6 bases not matched to a gene; V was cut back by 11 bases and J by 4 bases. In germline, CDR1 is SGHVS, CDR2 FQNEAQ. The CDR3 covers 13 residues. DNA for the CDR3: TGTGCCGGCGGGGGGAGGATCACCGGGGAGCTGTTTTTT. Its translation is CAGGGRITGELFF.

The chain couples TRBV6-5 to TRBJ1-5, with no clear D. Deletions cut 8 bases from V and 2 bases from J, with 10 bases between. Germline lookup yields CDR1 MNHEY and CDR2 SVGAGI. CDR3 length: 13 amino acids. CDR3 protein: CASGERGNQPQHF. The CDR3, as DNA: TGTGCCAGCGGGGAGAGGGGCAATCAGCCCCAGCATTTT.

This chain joins TRBV20-1 and TRBJ1-1; D is unclear. The germline CDR1 and CDR2 sequences are DFQATT and SNEGSKA (reference sequence). The V and J ends lost 0 bases and 5 bases respectively, with 13 bases between them. CDR3 size: 14 residues. In DNA, the CDR3 is TGCAGTGCTAGAGATGGTGCGGGCGGAACTGAAGCTTTCTTT. It yields the protein CSARDGAGGTEAFF.

In this sample, this clonotype turned up many times. The chain couples TRBV6-5 to TRBJ2-4; TRBD1 agrees at 10 bases. The trim removed 6 bases at V and 2 bases at J, leaving 4 bases unmatched. The length of the CDR3 is 15 residues. The germline CDR1 and CDR2 sequences are MNHEY and SVGAGI. The CDR3 sequence: CASRRDRGPKNIQYF. The CDR3, as DNA: TGTGCCAGCAGGAGGGACAGGGGTCCCAAAAACATTCAGTACTTC.

This clonotype was seen at least ten times. The chain employs TRBV15 and TRBJ2-1; D gene uncertain. The V and J ends lost 0 bases and 7 bases respectively, with 10 bases between them. This CDR3 has 14 amino acids. CDR1 is LNHNV, CDR2 YYDKDF, per germline (reference sequence). CDR3: CATSRDVGRNEQFF. The CDR3 DNA follows: TGTGCCACCAGCAGAGATGTGGGTCGGAATGAGCAGTTCTTC.

This clonotype appeared a few times. Just one base apart from a much larger clone, this may be a read error. The chain joins TRBV7-9 to TRBJ1-1; D gene unclear. Germline V gene data show CDR1 as SEHNR and CDR2 as FQNEAQ (reference sequence). The CDR3 contains 11 residues. The V gene lost 2 bases and the J gene lost 7 bases, with 5 bases spanning the gap. The CDR3 is CASSLPGEAFF. The DNA for the CDR3 is TGTGCCAGCAGCTTACCGGGTGAAGCTTTCTTT.

This clonotype was seen repeatedly, ten times or more. V is TRBV28 and J is TRBJ2-3; 7 bases line up with TRBD1. Germline-derived CDR1 and CDR2 are MDHEN and SYDVKM. The CDR3 extends over 16 amino acids. The V gene end was trimmed by 5 bases and the J gene end by 3 bases; junction bases not matched to a gene: 11. The CDR3 DNA reads as TGTGCCAGCAGTAACCCGAGAGGGGGCGCGACAGATACGCAGTATTTT. This gives the protein CASSNPRGGATDTQYF.

This clonotype occurred many times. The chain employs TRBV20-1 and TRBJ2-1; D remains ambiguous. The CDR3 runs to 13 residues. Germline V CDR1 and CDR2: DFQATT, SNEGSKA (reference sequence). V lost 1 base, J lost 4 bases, and 8 bases lay in between. CDR3 coding DNA: TGCAGTGCTAGAGCGGATGATTACAATGAGCAGTTCTTC. This translates into CSARADDYNEQFF.

The V call is TRBV4-2, the J call TRBJ2-4; 9 bases agree with TRBD2. Per the germline V gene, CDR1 is LGHNA and CDR2 is YNFKEQ. This CDR3 is 18 amino acids long. With V trimmed by 0 bases and J by 4 bases, 10 bases remained unmatched. In DNA, the CDR3 is TGTGCCAGCAGCCAAGAAGGGAGAACTAGCGGGCTAAAAAACATTCAGTACTTC. Translated: CASSQEGRTSGLKNIQYF.

Remarks on this clonotype: It is likely a read error, because the conserved phenylalanine at the end of the CDR3 is missing. It is unclear where the CDR3 begins or ends on the DNA, so no DNA is shown, and the CDR3 is as TCRdb lists it. This chain joins TRBV27 and TRBJ2-7; the table's D call, TRBD1, has no DNA check behind it. The CDR3 spans 12 residues, counting both ends. The germline CDR1 and CDR2 sequences are MNHEY and SMNVEV (reference sequence). The CDR3 spells CASIRRKFPFAL.

This clonotype was counted only a few times. The chain is built from TRBV12-3 or TRBV12-4 and TRBJ2-1; D remains ambiguous. V lost 2 bases and J lost 1, with 3 bases in between. The CDR3 length is 13 residues. The CDR3 region is CASSLRSYNEQFF. DNA for the CDR3: TGTGCCAGCAGTTTACGGTCCTACAATGAGCAGTTCTTC.

Many counts were recorded for this clonotype. The V gene is TRBV4-1, the J gene TRBJ1-4; D unclear. Germline V CDR1 and CDR2: MGHRA, YSYEKL. V lost 0 bases and J lost 3, with 8 bases in between. This CDR3 is 15 amino acids long. CDR3 amino acids: CASSQDQVANEKLFF. DNA for the CDR3: TGCGCCAGCAGCCAAGATCAGGTGGCTAATGAAAAACTGTTTTTT.

This chain connects TRBV30 to TRBJ1-2; D gene ambiguous. The CDR3 consists of 15 residues. V was pared by 3 bases and J by 4 bases, with 18 bases between. The V gene's germline CDR1 is GTSNPN and CDR2 SVGIG (reference sequence). CDR3 region: CAWRPGRIGRYGYTF. The CDR3 DNA sequence: TGTGCCTGGAGGCCTGGCCGAATTGGGCGCTATGGCTACACCTTC.

This clonotype has just a few counts. The V gene is TRBV29-1, the J gene TRBJ1-3; TRBD1 matches 7 bases. The V gene's germline CDR1 is SQVTM and CDR2 ANQGSEA. This CDR3 region has 12 residues. The trim removed 6 bases at V and 4 bases at J, leaving 3 bases unmatched. CDR3 in amino acids: CSVGQDGNTIYF. For the CDR3, the DNA is TGCAGCGTCGGACAGGACGGAAACACCATATATTTT.

Many counts were recorded for this clonotype. The chain carries TRBV20-1 and TRBJ1-2, with D possibly TRBD1 on 6 matching bases. This CDR3 region has 15 residues. From germline, CDR1 is DFQATT and CDR2 SNEGSKA (reference sequence). V shed 0 bases and J shed 5 bases, with 16 bases lying between them. The CDR3 DNA reads as TGCAGTGCTAGAGATGTGAGAGGGGGTGGATATGGCTACACCTTC. Its protein is CSARDVRGGGYGYTF.

Here the CDR3 DNA reads TGTGCCAGCAGTGACCGCGGGAGCTACAAGACCCAGTACTTC. Translation gives CASSDRGSYKTQYF. This chain joins TRBV25-1 and TRBJ2-5, with 7 bases fitting TRBD2. V shed 3 bases, J shed 6 bases, and the junction held 7 bases outside the gene matches. The CDR3 has 14 amino acids. Germline V CDR1 and CDR2: MGHDK, SYGVNS. Supplemented by reference TRBV25-1 and TRBJ2-5, the full variable domain reads EADIYQTPRYLVIGTGKKITLECSQTMGHDKMYWYQQDPGMELHLIHYSYGVNSTEKGDLSSESTVSRIRTEHFPLTLESARPSHTSQYLCASSDRGSYKTQYFGPGTRLLVL.

The rearrangement uses TRBV27 and TRBJ1-5; the D gene is possibly TRBD1 (6 bases). The V end was cut by 1 base, the J end by 3 bases, with 10 bases between. The CDR3 sequence is 15 residues long. Germline V CDR1 and CDR2: MNHEY, SMNVEV (reference sequence). As DNA, the CDR3 is TGTGCCAGCAGTTTATGGGGGGCAGACAATCAGCCCCAGCATTTT. Translating gives CASSLWGADNQPQHF.

This clonotype was seen more than once but under ten times. V usage is TRBV29-1 and J usage is TRBJ2-5; D unclear. Germline V gene sequence: CDR1 SQVTM, CDR2 ANQGSEA. Trimming took off 2 bases at V and 2 bases at J, with 9 bases between the two ends. This CDR3 has 13 amino acids. The CDR3 bases are TGCAGCGTTGAATTAACATTTCAAGAGACCCAGTACTTC. It translates to CSVELTFQETQYF.

In this sample, this clonotype turned up many times. The J gene is TRBJ1-1, the V gene TRBV12-3 or TRBV12-4; D is unresolved. The germline V and J ends were trimmed by 3 bases and 2 bases, with 7 bases remaining between them. The CDR3 runs 13 residues. The CDR3, as DNA: TGTGCCAGCAGTTTTATCCTCAACACTGAAGCTTTCTTT. It specifies CASSFILNTEAFF.

The V and J genes are TRBV29-1 and TRBJ2-7, with no clear D. V was shortened by 3 bases and J by 1 base, with 10 bases between the two germline ends. Germline assignment: CDR1 SQVTM and CDR2 ANQGSEA. CDR3 length equals 13 residues. CDR3 in amino acids: CSVDRMDSYEQYF. The DNA of the CDR3 is TGCAGCGTTGATCGGATGGATTCCTACGAGCAGTACTTC.

V usage is TRBV20-1 and J usage is TRBJ2-4; either TRBD1 or TRBD2 may fit D (5 bases each). V gave up 3 bases and J gave up 0 bases, with 12 bases separating them. Germline V gene sequence: CDR1 DFQATT, CDR2 SNEGSKA (reference sequence). CDR3 length equals 15 residues. For the CDR3, the DNA is TGCAGTGCTAGGATGGTCGGGACAGCCAAAAACATTCAGTACTTC. This codes for CSARMVGTAKNIQYF.